This passage covers 14 T cell receptor beta chains from one sample sequenced in a study of blood T cell repertoires in COVID-19. Assay: immunoSEQ multiplex PCR; the TCRdb copy retains only in-frame clones and omits some. The table records about 270,000 clones, less than 95% of them present only once. Sequencing was done on a sample of PBMCs or T cells enriched from blood (not recorded which). All receptors come from a man between 35 and 55 years old who had been exposed to COVID-19.

This clone was seen once. The chain combines TRBV29-1 with TRBJ1-2; D is uncertain. V was shortened by 4 bases and J by 2 bases, with 8 bases between the two germline ends. The CDR3 sequence is 12 residues long. Germline V gene lookup returns CDR1 SQVTM and CDR2 ANQGSEA. The CDR3 is CSVGEGNYGYTF. In DNA form, the CDR3 reads TGCAGCGTTGGGGAGGGAAACTATGGCTACACCTTC.

The chain uses TRBV30 and TRBJ2-1, with TRBD2 matching over 13 bases. The CDR3 covers 15 residues. Trimming removed 3 bases from V and 10 bases from J; junction bases left unmatched: 9. CDR1 and CDR2 from the germline V gene are GTSNPN and SVGIG (reference sequence). CDR3 protein: CAWSPPPGLAGEQFF. The CDR3 DNA sequence: TGTGCCTGGAGCCCGCCCCCGGGACTAGCGGGAGAGCAGTTCTTC.

This chain uses TRBV3-1 (or the pseudogene TRBV3-2) with TRBJ2-2; D perhaps matches TRBD2 (6 bases). The V end was cut by 0 bases, the J end by 7 bases, with 15 bases between. CDR1 is LGHDT and CDR2 is YNNKEL in the germline V gene (reference sequence). The CDR3 is made up of 16 amino acids. CDR3 sequence reads: CASSQDSIRGSGELFF. The CDR3 DNA reads TGTGCCAGCAGCCAAGATTCGATCCGGGGGAGCGGGGAGCTGTTTTTT.

CDR3 sequence: CASTATTSGRAFRETQYF. CDR3 nucleotide sequence: TGTGCCAGTACCGCCACCACTAGCGGGAGGGCCTTCAGAGAGACCCAGTACTTC. The chain combines TRBV19 with TRBJ2-5; 13 bases are shared with TRBD2. The CDR3 spans 18 residues. Germline CDR1 is LNHDA and CDR2 is SQIVND (reference sequence). V shed 7 bases and J 4 bases; nucleotides not matched to a gene: 15.

The rearrangement uses TRBV28 and TRBJ2-7; D possibly corresponds to TRBD2 (6 bases). This CDR3 is built from 14 residues. Germline CDR1 MDHEN, CDR2 SYDVKM. Trimming removed 1 base from V and 7 bases from J, with 14 bases in between. The CDR3 spells CASSLFRGSREQYF. Here the CDR3 DNA reads TGTGCCAGCAGTTTATTCCGGGGGTCGAGGGAGCAGTACTTC.

J is TRBJ1-5 and V is TRBV24-1, with 7 bases fitting TRBD1. CDR1 is KGHDR and CDR2 is SFDVKD in the germline V gene. Trimming removed 4 bases from V and 3 bases from J; junction bases left unmatched: 5. The CDR3 is made up of 15 amino acids. The CDR3 is CATSDTRGSNQPQHF. CDR3 bases: TGTGCCACCAGTGACACCAGGGGGTCCAATCAGCCCCAGCATTTT.

V usage is TRBV27 and J usage is TRBJ2-7; 7 positions match TRBD1. Trimming cost V 5 bases and J 2 bases; bases outside gene matches: 9. The length of the CDR3 is 15 residues. The V gene's germline CDR1 is MNHEY and CDR2 SMNVEV (reference sequence). As DNA, the CDR3 is TGTGCCAGCAGTACCGGCCGGGACAGAACCTACGAGCAGTACTTC. Translating gives CASSTGRDRTYEQYF.

J is TRBJ2-1 and V is TRBV5-4, with D perhaps matching TRBD1 (7 bases). V dropped 2 bases and J dropped 5 bases, with 23 bases sitting between them. Germline CDR1 and CDR2: SGHNT and YYREEE (reference sequence). This CDR3 is built from 18 residues. The CDR3 region is CASSFPRGDQNTHNEQFF. DNA for the CDR3: TGTGCCAGCAGCTTTCCCAGGGGGGACCAAAACACGCACAATGAGCAGTTCTTC.

The J gene is TRBJ2-2, the V gene TRBV7-6; 7 nucleotides agree with TRBD1. This CDR3 spans 15 amino acids. Germline values: CDR1 SGHVS, CDR2 FNYEAQ. V lost 7 bases to trimming and J lost 0 bases; unmatched junction nucleotides: 5. CDR3 DNA: TGTGCCAGCACCACCGACAGGGCGAACACCGGGGAGCTGTTTTTT. Translating it yields CASTTDRANTGELFF.

The V call is TRBV28, the J call TRBJ2-1, with 14 bases matching TRBD2. This CDR3 spans 15 amino acids. Germline V gene lookup returns CDR1 MDHEN and CDR2 SYDVKM. V shed 5 bases, J shed 8 bases, and the junction held 5 bases outside the gene matches. CDR3 sequence (DNA): TGTGCCAGCAGTGCCGGGACTAGCGGGGGCGATGAGCAGTTCTTC. Residues: CASSAGTSGGDEQFF.

This sequence joins TRBV9 and TRBJ1-1; 8 positions match TRBD1. Germline loops: CDR1 SGDLS, CDR2 YYNGEE. The CDR3 is 14 residues long. V lost 4 bases and J lost 4; bases outside the gene matches: 6. The CDR3 DNA reads TGTGCCAGCAGCTACGACAGGGGCAGCACTGAAGCTTTCTTT. It is translated as CASSYDRGSTEAFF. The entire variable domain, with the rest obtained from reference TRBV9 and TRBJ1-1, is as follows: DSGVTQTPKHLITATGQRVTLRCSPRSGDLSVYWYQQSLDQGLQFLIQYYNGEERAKGNILERFSAQQFPDLHSELNLSSLELGDSALYFCASSYDRGSTEAFFGQGTRLTVV.

The chain links TRBV2 to TRBJ1-1; no clear D gene. CDR3 length: 11 residues. V shed 8 bases and J shed 6 bases, with 10 bases lying between them. Germline V CDR1 and CDR2: SNHLY, FYNNEI. CDR3: CASVQRAEAFF. Here the CDR3 DNA reads TGTGCCAGCGTCCAGAGGGCTGAAGCTTTCTTT.

This sequence joins TRBV15 and TRBJ1-6; D perhaps matches TRBD1 (5 bases). Between the trimmed V and J ends, which lost 5 bases and 8 bases, there was a span of 13 bases. The CDR3 totals 14 residues. Per germline, CDR1 LNHNV and CDR2 YYDKDF (reference sequence). CDR3 loop: CATSRTRSDSPLHF. The CDR3 DNA reads TGTGCCACCAGCCGGACAAGGAGTGATTCACCCCTCCACTTT.

The chain recombines TRBV7-2 with TRBJ2-2, with D possibly being TRBD2 (5 bases). CDR3 length equals 13 residues. Trimming removed 6 bases at V and 7 bases at J, with 12 bases between. CDR1 SGHTA and CDR2 FQGNSA come from the germline V gene. The CDR3 protein is CASSNGGVGELFF. The DNA of the CDR3 is TGTGCCAGCAGTAACGGAGGAGTCGGGGAGCTGTTTTTT.